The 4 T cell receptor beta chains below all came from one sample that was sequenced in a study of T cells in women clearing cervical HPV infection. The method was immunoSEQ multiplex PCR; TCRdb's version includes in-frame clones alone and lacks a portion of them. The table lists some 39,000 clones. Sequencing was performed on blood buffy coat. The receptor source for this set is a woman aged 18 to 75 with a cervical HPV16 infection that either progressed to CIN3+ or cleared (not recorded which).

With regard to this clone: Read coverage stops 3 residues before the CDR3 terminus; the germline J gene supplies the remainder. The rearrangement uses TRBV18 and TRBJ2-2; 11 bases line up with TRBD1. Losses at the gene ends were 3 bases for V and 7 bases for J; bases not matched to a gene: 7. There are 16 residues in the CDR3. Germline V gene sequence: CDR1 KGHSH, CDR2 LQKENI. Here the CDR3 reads CASSPGQGASNGELFF. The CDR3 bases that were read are TGTGCCAGCTCACCTGGACAGGGGGCGTCCAACGGGGAG.

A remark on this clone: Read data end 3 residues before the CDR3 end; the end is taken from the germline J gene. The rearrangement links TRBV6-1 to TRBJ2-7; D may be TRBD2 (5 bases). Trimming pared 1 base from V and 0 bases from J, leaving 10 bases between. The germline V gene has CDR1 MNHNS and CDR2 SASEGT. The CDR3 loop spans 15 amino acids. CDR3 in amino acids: CASSEEILGSYEQYF. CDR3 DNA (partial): TGTGCCAGCAGTGAAGAAATACTAGGCTCCTACGAG.

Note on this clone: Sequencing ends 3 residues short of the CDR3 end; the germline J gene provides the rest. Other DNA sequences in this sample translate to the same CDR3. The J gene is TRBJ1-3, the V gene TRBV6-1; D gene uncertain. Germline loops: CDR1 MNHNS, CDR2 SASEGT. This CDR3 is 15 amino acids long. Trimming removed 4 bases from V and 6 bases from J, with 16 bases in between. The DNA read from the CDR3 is TGTGCCAGCAGTGCGGAACGCGCTGGGCCAAACACC. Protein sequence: CASSAERAGPNT. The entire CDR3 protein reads CASSAERAGPNTIYF.

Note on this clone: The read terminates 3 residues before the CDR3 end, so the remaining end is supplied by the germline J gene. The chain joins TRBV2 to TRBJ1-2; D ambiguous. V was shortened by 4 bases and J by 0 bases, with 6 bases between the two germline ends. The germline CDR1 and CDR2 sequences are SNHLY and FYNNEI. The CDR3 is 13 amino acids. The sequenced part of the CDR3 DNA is TGTGCCAGCAGTGGTGGGCCTAACTATGGC. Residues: CASSGGPNYG. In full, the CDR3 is CASSGGPNYGYTF.